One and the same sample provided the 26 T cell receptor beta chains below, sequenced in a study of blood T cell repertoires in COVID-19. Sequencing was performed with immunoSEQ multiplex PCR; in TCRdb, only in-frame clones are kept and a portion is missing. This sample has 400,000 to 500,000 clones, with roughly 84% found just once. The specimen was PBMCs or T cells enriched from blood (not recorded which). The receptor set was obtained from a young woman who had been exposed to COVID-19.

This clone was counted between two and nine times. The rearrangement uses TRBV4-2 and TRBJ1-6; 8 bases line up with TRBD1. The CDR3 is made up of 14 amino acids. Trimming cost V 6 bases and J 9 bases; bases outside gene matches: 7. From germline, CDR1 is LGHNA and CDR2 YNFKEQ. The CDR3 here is CASSRGQDSSPLHF. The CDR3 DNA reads TGTGCCAGCAGTCGGGGACAGGATTCTTCACCCCTCCACTTT.

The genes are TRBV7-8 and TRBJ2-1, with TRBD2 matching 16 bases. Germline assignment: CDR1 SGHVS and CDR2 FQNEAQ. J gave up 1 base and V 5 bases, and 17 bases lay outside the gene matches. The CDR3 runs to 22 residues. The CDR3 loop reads CASSQPSGTSGRADTSYNEQFF. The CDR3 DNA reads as TGTGCCAGCAGCCAACCTTCGGGGACTAGCGGGAGGGCCGATACTTCCTACAATGAGCAGTTCTTC.

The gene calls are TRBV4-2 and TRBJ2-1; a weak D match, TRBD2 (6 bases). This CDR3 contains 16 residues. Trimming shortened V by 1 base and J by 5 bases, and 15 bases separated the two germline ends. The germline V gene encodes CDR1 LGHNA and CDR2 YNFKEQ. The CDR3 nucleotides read TGTGCCAGCAGCCAAGTTGTTAGGACTACCAACAATGAGCAGTTCTTC. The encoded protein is CASSQVVRTTNNEQFF.

CDR3 sequence: CASSLARSGGAETQYF. For the CDR3, the DNA is TGTGCCAGCAGCTTAGCGAGGAGTGGGGGGGCGGAGACCCAGTACTTC. V and J are TRBV7-2 and TRBJ2-5; tentatively, D is TRBD2 (7 bases). Germline CDR1 is SGHTA and CDR2 is FQGNSA. Trimming shortened V by 0 bases and J by 5 bases, and 16 bases separated the two germline ends. The CDR3 spans 16 residues.

The CDR3 DNA reads TGCGCCAGCAGCCAACAGACTAGGACAGATACGCAGTATTTT. It is translated as CASSQQTRTDTQYF. The chain carries TRBV4-3 and TRBJ2-3; D possibly corresponds to TRBD2 (6 bases). Germline CDR1 LGHNA, CDR2 YSLEER. The CDR3 extends over 14 amino acids. Trimming took off 2 bases at V and 3 bases at J, with 9 bases between the two ends.

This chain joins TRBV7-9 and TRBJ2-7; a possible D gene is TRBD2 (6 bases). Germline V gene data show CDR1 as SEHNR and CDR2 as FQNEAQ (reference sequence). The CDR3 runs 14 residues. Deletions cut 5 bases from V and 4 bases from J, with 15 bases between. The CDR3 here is CASSAGTGGYEQYF. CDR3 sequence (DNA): TGTGCCAGCAGCGCCGGGACTGGGGGTTACGAGCAGTACTTC.

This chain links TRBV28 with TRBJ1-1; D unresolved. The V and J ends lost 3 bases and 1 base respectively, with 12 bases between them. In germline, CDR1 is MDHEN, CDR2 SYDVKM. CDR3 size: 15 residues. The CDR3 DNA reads TGTGCCAGCAGTTTGCCGGGGTATGGGAACACTGAAGCTTTCTTT. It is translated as CASSLPGYGNTEAFF.

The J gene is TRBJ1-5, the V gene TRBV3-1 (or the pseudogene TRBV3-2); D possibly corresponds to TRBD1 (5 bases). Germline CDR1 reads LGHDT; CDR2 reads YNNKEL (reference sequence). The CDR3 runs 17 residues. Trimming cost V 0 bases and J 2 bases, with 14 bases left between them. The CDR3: CASSQEDTPGGNQPQHF. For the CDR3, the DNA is TGTGCCAGCAGCCAAGAGGACACTCCTGGAGGCAATCAGCCCCAGCATTTT.

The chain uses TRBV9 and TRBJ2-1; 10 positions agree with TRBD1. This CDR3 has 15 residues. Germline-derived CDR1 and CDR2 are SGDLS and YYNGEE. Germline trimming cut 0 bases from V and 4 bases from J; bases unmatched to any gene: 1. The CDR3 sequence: CASSVGTGGYNEQFF. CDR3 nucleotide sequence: TGTGCCAGCAGCGTAGGGACAGGGGGTTACAATGAGCAGTTCTTC. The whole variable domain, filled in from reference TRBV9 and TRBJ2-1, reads DSGVTQTPKHLITATGQRVTLRCSPRSGDLSVYWYQQSLDQGLQFLIQYYNGEERAKGNILERFSAQQFPDLHSELNLSSLELGDSALYFCASSVGTGGYNEQFFGPGTRLTVL.

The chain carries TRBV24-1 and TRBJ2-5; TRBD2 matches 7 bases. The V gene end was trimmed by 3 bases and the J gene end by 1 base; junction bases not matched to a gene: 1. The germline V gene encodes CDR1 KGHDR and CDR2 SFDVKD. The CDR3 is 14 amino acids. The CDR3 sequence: CATSDLAAQETQYF. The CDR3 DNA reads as TGTGCCACCAGTGATCTAGCGGCCCAAGAGACCCAGTACTTC.

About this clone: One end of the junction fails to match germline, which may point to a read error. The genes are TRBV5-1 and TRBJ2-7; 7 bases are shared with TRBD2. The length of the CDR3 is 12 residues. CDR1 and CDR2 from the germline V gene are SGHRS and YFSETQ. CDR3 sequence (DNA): TGCGCCACCAGCTGGGGCGGGGGCGAGCAGTACTTC. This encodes CATSWGGGEQYF. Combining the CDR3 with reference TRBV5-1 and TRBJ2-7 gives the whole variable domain KAGVTQTPRYLIKTRGQQVTLSCSPISGHRSVSWYQQTPGQGLQFLFEYFSETQRNKGNFPGRFSGRQFSNSRSEMNVSTLELGDSALYLCATSWGGGEQYFGPGTRLTVT.

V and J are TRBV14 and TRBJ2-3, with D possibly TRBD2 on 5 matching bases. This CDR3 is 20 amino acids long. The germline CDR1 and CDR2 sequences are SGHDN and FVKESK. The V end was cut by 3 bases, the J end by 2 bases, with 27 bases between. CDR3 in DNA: TGTGCCAGCAGCCAGATCCCTAGTACGCGGGCCAAACTATACACAGATACGCAGTATTTT. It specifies CASSQIPSTRAKLYTDTQYF.

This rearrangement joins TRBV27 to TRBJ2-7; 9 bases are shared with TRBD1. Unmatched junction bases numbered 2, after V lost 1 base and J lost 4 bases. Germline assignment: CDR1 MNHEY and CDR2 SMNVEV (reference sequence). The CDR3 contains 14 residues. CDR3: CASSLLQGAYEQYF. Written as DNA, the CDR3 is TGTGCCAGCAGTTTATTACAGGGGGCGTACGAGCAGTACTTC.

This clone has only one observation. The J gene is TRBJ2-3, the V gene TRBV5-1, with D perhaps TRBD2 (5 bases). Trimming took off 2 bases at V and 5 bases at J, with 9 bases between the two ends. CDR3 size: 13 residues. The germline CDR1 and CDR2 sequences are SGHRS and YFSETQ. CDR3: CASSFGERDTQYF. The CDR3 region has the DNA TGCGCCAGCAGCTTCGGGGAGCGAGATACGCAGTATTTT.

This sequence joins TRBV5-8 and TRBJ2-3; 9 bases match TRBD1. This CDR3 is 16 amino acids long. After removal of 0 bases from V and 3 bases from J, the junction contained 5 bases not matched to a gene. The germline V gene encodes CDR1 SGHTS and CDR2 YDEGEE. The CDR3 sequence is CASSLGTGTGTDTQYF. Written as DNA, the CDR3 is TGTGCCAGCAGCTTGGGTACTGGGACAGGGACAGATACGCAGTATTTT. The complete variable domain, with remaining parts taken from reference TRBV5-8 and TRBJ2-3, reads EAGVTQSPTHLIKTRGQQATLRCSPISGHTSVYWYQQALGLGLQFLLWYDEGEERNRGNFPPRFSGRQFPNYSSELNVNALELEDSALYLCASSLGTGTGTDTQYFGPGTRLTVL.

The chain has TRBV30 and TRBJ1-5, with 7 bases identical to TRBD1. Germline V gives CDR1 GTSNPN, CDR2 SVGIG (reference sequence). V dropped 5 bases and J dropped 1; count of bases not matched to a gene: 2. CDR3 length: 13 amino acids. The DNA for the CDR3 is TGTGCCTGGGGGACAGCGAGCAATCAGCCCCAGCATTTT. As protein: CAWGTASNQPQHF.

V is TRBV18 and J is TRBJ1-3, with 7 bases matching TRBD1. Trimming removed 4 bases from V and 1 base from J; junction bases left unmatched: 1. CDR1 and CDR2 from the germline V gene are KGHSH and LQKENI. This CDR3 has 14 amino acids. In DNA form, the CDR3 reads TGTGCCAGCTCACTGACAGGGTCTGGAAACACCATATATTTT. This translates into CASSLTGSGNTIYF. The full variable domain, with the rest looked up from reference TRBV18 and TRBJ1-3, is NAGVMQNPRHLVRRRGQEARLRCSPMKGHSHVYWYRQLPEEGLKFMVYLQKENIIDESGMPKERFSAEFPKEGPSILRIQQVVRGDSAAYFCASSLTGSGNTIYFGEGSWLTVV.

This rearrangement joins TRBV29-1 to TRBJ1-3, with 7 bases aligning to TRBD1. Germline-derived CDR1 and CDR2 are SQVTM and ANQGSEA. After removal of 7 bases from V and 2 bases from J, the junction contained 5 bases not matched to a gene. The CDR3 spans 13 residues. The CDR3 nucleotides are TGCAGCGCCAGAGACAGGGCTGGAAACACCATATATTTT. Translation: CSARDRAGNTIYF.

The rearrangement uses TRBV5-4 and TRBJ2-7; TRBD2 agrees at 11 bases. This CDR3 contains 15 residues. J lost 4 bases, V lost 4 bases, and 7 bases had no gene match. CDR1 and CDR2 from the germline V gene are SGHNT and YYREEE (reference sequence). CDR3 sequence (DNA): TGTGCCAGCAGCCTACCGGGACTAGCGGAATACGAGCAGTACTTC. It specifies CASSLPGLAEYEQYF.

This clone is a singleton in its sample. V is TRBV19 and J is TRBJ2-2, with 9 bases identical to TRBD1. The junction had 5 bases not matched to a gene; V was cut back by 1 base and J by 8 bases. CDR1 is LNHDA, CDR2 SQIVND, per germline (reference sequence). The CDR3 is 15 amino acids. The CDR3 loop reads CASSIGDRVAGELFF. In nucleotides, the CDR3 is TGTGCCAGTAGTATAGGGGACAGGGTAGCGGGGGAGCTGTTTTTT. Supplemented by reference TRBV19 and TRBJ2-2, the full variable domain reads DGGITQSPKYLFRKEGQNVTLSCEQNLNHDAMYWYRQDPGQGLRLIYYSQIVNDFQKGDIAEGYSVSREKKESFPLTVTSAQKNPTAFYLCASSIGDRVAGELFFGEGSRLTVL.

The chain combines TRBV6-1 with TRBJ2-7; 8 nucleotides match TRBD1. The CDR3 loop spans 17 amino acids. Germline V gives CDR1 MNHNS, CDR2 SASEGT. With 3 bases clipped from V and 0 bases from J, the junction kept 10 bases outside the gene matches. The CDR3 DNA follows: TGTGCCAGCAGTGAGACCCCCGGGACAGGCCTCTCCTACGAGCAGTACTTC. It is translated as CASSETPGTGLSYEQYF.

CDR3: CASSQDAGWNSPLHF. CDR3 DNA: TGTGCCAGCAGCCAAGACGCAGGGTGGAATTCACCCCTCCACTTT. The chain links TRBV14 to TRBJ1-6; TRBD1 is a possible D gene (5 bases). Germline V lookup: CDR1 SGHDN, CDR2 FVKESK. This CDR3 is 15 amino acids long. The V end lost 0 bases, the J end lost 7 bases, and 10 bases lay between the germline ends.

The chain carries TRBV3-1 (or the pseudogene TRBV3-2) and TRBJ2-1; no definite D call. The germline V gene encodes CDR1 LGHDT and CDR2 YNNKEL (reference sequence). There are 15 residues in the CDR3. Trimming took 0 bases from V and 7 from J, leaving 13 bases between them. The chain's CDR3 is CASSQDVYPPNEQFF. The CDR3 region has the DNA TGTGCCAGCAGCCAAGATGTCTACCCACCTAATGAGCAGTTCTTC.

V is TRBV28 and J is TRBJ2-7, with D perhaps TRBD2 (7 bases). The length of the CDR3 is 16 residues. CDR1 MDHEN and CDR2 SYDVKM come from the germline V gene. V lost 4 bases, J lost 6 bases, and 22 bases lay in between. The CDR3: CASSSPLGGGKVEQYF. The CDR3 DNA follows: TGTGCCAGCAGTTCCCCATTAGGGGGGGGCAAAGTCGAGCAGTACTTC.

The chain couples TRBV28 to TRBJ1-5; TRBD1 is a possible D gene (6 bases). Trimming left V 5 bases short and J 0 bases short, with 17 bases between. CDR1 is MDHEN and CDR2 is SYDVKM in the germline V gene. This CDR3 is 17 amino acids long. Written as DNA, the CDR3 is TGTGCCAGCAGTCCAAACCCCAGGGGATATAGCAATCAGCCCCAGCATTTT. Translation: CASSPNPRGYSNQPQHF.

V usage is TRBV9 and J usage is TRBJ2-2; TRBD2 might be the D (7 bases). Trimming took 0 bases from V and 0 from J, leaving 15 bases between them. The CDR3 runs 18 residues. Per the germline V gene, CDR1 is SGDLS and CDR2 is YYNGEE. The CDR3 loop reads CASSVAGGRTANTGELFF. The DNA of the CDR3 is TGTGCCAGCAGCGTAGCCGGGGGGCGGACCGCGAACACCGGGGAGCTGTTTTTT. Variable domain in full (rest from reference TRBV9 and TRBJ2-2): DSGVTQTPKHLITATGQRVTLRCSPRSGDLSVYWYQQSLDQGLQFLIQYYNGEERAKGNILERFSAQQFPDLHSELNLSSLELGDSALYFCASSVAGGRTANTGELFFGEGSRLTVL.